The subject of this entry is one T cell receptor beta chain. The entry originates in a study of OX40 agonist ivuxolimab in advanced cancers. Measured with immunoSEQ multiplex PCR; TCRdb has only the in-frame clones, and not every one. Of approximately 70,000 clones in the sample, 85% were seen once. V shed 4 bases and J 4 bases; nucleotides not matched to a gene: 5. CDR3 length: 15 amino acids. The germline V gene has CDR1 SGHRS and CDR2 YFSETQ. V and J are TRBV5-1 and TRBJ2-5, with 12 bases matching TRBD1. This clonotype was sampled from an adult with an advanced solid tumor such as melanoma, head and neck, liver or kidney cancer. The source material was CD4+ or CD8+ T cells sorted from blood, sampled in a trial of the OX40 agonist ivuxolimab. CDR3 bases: TGCGCCAGCAGCGGGGGGACAGGGGGCCCAGAGACCCAGTACTTC. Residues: CASSGGTGGPETQYF.